The present T cell receptor beta chain was sequenced within a study of neurological immune-mediated disorders. The study's findings and limits: No expanded-clone CDR3 amino acid sequence recurred across subjects, suggesting private TCR-beta repertoires.

This clonotype appeared many times. Its antigen is as yet unknown. The unsorted libraries were made from 2 million PBMCs kept at -80 C. The ends were cut back, 4 bases at V and 7 bases at J, with 17 bases in the middle. CDR3 length equals 16 residues. CDR1 is SGHTA, CDR2 FQGNSA, per germline. The cDNA was generated through 5'RACE incorporating 10-nucleotide random UMIs. TCRdb reprocessed the 5' RACE reads with MiXCR, giving one entry per CDR3 protein. This sample has around 37,000 distinct CDR3 sequences, with over 12% found just once. The gene calls are TRBV7-2 and TRBJ1-6; unclear D gene. The sequenced sample was PBMCs. The receptor's source is a woman aged 45-65 years with HTLV-1-associated myelopathy (HAM/TSP). The CDR3 is CASSSSRPGGNSPLHF. The CDR3 DNA sequence: TGTGCCAGCAGCTCTTCAAGACCTGGCGGGAATTCACCCCTCCACTTT.